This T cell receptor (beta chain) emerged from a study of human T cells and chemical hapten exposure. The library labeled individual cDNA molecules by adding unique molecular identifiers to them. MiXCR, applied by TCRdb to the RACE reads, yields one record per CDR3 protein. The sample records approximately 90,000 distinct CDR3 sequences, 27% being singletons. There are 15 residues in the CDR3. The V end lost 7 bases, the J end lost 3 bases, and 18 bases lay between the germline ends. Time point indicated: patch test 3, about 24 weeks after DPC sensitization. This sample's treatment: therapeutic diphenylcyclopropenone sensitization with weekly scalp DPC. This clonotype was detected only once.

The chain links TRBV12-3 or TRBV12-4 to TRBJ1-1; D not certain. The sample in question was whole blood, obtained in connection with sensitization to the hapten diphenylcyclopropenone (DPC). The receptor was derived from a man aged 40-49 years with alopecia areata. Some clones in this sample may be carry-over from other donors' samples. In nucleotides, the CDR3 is TGTGCCAGCAAAGGCCTTCTGGGTGACGACACTGAAGCTTTCTTT. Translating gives CASKGLLGDDTEAFF.